Shown below are 18 T cell receptor beta chains from a single sample sequenced in a study of T cell responses to AZD1222 COVID-19 vaccine. Assay used: immunoSEQ multiplex PCR; TCRdb lists only in-frame clones, some missing. The table has about 160,000 clones, 85% to 95% seen once. Sequenced here: peripheral blood, sampled on day 0 of AZD1222 vaccination. Receptors were obtained from an adult in good health.

This sequence joins TRBV6-1 and TRBJ2-7, with TRBD2 identical over 8 bases. The V and J ends lost 2 bases and 4 bases, in that order; junction bases with no gene match: 10. Germline assignment: CDR1 MNHNS and CDR2 SASEGT. The CDR3 sequence is 16 residues long. The CDR3 spells CASSEQSGRFGYEQYF. CDR3 bases: TGTGCCAGCAGTGAACAAAGCGGGAGATTTGGTTACGAGCAGTACTTC.

The chain employs TRBV18 and TRBJ2-1; the D gene is possibly TRBD1 (6 bases). V was shortened by 4 bases and J by 6 bases, with 13 bases between the two germline ends. Germline V gene data show CDR1 as KGHSH and CDR2 as LQKENI. The CDR3 extends over 14 amino acids. In nucleotides, the CDR3 is TGTGCCAGCTCACTAGGATTAGGGGGCAATGAGCAGTTCTTC. Protein: CASSLGLGGNEQFF.

This clone was detected once. The J gene is TRBJ2-7, the V gene TRBV28; 12 nucleotides align to TRBD2. The CDR3 is 15 amino acids. CDR1 and CDR2 from the germline V gene are MDHEN and SYDVKM. V dropped 6 bases and J dropped 2; count of bases not matched to a gene: 5. CDR3 amino acids: CASSQLAGGTYEQYF. The CDR3 DNA reads TGTGCCAGCAGCCAACTAGCGGGAGGAACCTACGAGCAGTACTTC. Drawing the rest from reference TRBV28 and TRBJ2-7, the complete variable domain is DVKVTQSSRYLVKRTGEKVFLECVQDMDHENMFWYRQDPGLGLRLIYFSYDVKMKEKGDIPEGYSVSREKKERFSLILESASTNQTSMYLCASSQLAGGTYEQYFGPGTRLTVT.

This sequence joins TRBV10-3 and TRBJ2-7, with unresolved D. The CDR3 covers 14 residues. Germline V CDR1 and CDR2: ENHRY, SYGVKD. Trimming took off 9 bases at V and 6 bases at J, with 21 bases between the two ends. The CDR3, as DNA: TGTGCCATGGGGTCTTCTGGCAGTTTCTCCGAGCAGTACTTC. Translating it yields CAMGSSGSFSEQYF.

The J gene is TRBJ2-1, the V gene TRBV30; 7 positions match TRBD2. The V and J ends lost 5 bases and 4 bases, in that order; junction bases with no gene match: 5. Germline V gene lookup returns CDR1 GTSNPN and CDR2 SVGIG (reference sequence). This CDR3 region has 13 residues. CDR3 nucleotide sequence: TGTGCCTGGGCTAGCGGACCTTACAATGAGCAGTTCTTC. The encoded protein is CAWASGPYNEQFF.

The V and J genes are TRBV5-8 and TRBJ1-2; D is undetermined. This CDR3 has 14 residues. From germline, CDR1 is SGHTS and CDR2 YDEGEE. V was shortened by 6 bases and J by 6 bases, with 18 bases between the two germline ends. In nucleotides, the CDR3 is TGTGCCAGCAACTTCGGGGTGAGGGATAATGGCTACACCTTC. Translation gives CASNFGVRDNGYTF.

CDR3 nucleotide sequence: TGTGCCAGCTCAGTAACAGGAGCAACTAATGAAAAACTGTTTTTT. The encoded protein is CASSVTGATNEKLFF. This chain joins TRBV18 and TRBJ1-4; D perhaps matches TRBD1 (5 bases). Per germline, CDR1 KGHSH and CDR2 LQKENI. V was pared by 5 bases and J by 0 bases, with 10 bases between. There are 15 residues in the CDR3.

This clone was found once. This rearrangement joins TRBV3-1 (or the pseudogene TRBV3-2) to TRBJ2-7; no clear D. The V gene lost 3 bases and the J gene lost 6 bases, with 9 bases spanning the gap. Per the germline V gene, CDR1 is LGHDT and CDR2 is YNNKEL (reference sequence). CDR3 length: 12 amino acids. The CDR3 here is CASSQSASEQYF. The CDR3 DNA sequence: TGTGCCAGCAGCCAGTCCGCCAGCGAGCAGTACTTC.

The chain uses TRBV4-2 and TRBJ2-2; TRBD2 agrees at 8 bases. CDR3 length: 16 residues. The germline CDR1 and CDR2 sequences are LGHNA and YNFKEQ. V was clipped by 1 base and J by 3 bases; unmatched bases: 4. The CDR3 coding sequence is TGTGCCAGCAGCCAAGTACTAGCGGAGTACACCGGGGAGCTGTTTTTT. Translating it yields CASSQVLAEYTGELFF.

V is TRBV27 and J is TRBJ1-2; no clear D. CDR1 MNHEY and CDR2 SMNVEV come from the germline V gene (reference sequence). V was shortened by 6 bases and J by 7 bases, with 18 bases between the two germline ends. The CDR3 spans 14 residues. DNA for the CDR3: TGTGCCAGCAGCTCAAACGGGCCCCCCGGTGGCTACACCTTC. As protein: CASSSNGPPGGYTF.

This chain connects TRBV5-1 to TRBJ1-2; unclear D gene. Trimming left V 3 bases short and J 8 bases short, with 14 bases between. The CDR3 extends over 13 amino acids. Looked up from germline, CDR1 is SGHRS and CDR2 is YFSETQ. In DNA, the CDR3 is TGCGCCAGCAGCTCGGACCGCCCGCGGGGCTACACCTTC. It is translated as CASSSDRPRGYTF. Drawing the rest from reference TRBV5-1 and TRBJ1-2, the complete variable domain is KAGVTQTPRYLIKTRGQQVTLSCSPISGHRSVSWYQQTPGQGLQFLFEYFSETQRNKGNFPGRFSGRQFSNSRSEMNVSTLELGDSALYLCASSSDRPRGYTFGSGTRLTVV.

The chain employs TRBV6-4 and TRBJ2-3; 9 nucleotides line up with TRBD2. The CDR3 runs to 14 residues. CDR1 is MRHNA, CDR2 SNTAGT, per germline. The V segment lost 1 base and the J segment 4 bases; nucleotides outside the gene matches: 0. The CDR3 sequence: CASSDLAGADTQYF. CDR3 sequence (DNA): TGTGCCAGCAGTGACTTAGCGGGAGCAGATACGCAGTATTTT.

The rearrangement links TRBV6-5 to TRBJ2-1; TRBD2 matches 7 bases. The V gene's germline CDR1 is MNHEY and CDR2 SVGAGI. The length of the CDR3 is 13 residues. Unmatched junction bases numbered 4, after V lost 6 bases and J lost 5 bases. The CDR3 DNA reads TGTGCCAGCAGGGCTAGCGGAAACAATGAGCAGTTCTTC. It translates to CASRASGNNEQFF.

The V and J genes are TRBV7-9 and TRBJ2-1; 8 nucleotides agree with TRBD2. Trimming removed 5 bases from V and 5 bases from J; junction bases left unmatched: 8. From germline, CDR1 is SEHNR and CDR2 FQNEAQ (reference sequence). CDR3 length equals 15 residues. CDR3 in amino acids: CASSPSGSKNNEQFF. CDR3 nucleotide sequence: TGTGCCAGCAGCCCCAGCGGGAGTAAAAACAATGAGCAGTTCTTC.

On this clone: The identical CDR3 is also encoded by other nucleotide sequences in the sample. The gene calls are TRBV5-4 and TRBJ1-2; D is unclear. The ends were cut back, 5 bases at V and 2 bases at J, with 7 bases in the middle. The germline V gene encodes CDR1 SGHNT and CDR2 YYREEE (reference sequence). This CDR3 region has 12 residues. The CDR3 loop is CASSFTNYGYTF. The CDR3 DNA sequence: TGTGCCAGCAGTTTTACCAACTATGGCTACACCTTC.

This chain joins TRBV28 and TRBJ1-2; the match to TRBD1 covers 7 bases. V lost 4 bases and J lost 5; bases outside the gene matches: 4. The V gene's germline CDR1 is MDHEN and CDR2 SYDVKM. The CDR3 spans 13 residues. The CDR3 here is CASSSGGYYGYTF. The CDR3 DNA follows: TGTGCCAGCAGTTCAGGGGGATATTATGGCTACACCTTC.

This chain uses TRBV9 with TRBJ1-1; D gene uncertain. The V end was cut by 1 base, the J end by 6 bases, with 13 bases between. Germline CDR1 reads SGDLS; CDR2 reads YYNGEE. The CDR3 sequence is 14 residues long. The CDR3 here is CASSVLPTLAEAFF. Written as DNA, the CDR3 is TGTGCCAGCAGCGTATTACCGACGTTGGCTGAAGCTTTCTTT.

This chain joins TRBV28 and TRBJ2-6; the D gene is possibly TRBD2 (6 bases). The length of the CDR3 is 17 residues. Germline values: CDR1 MDHEN, CDR2 SYDVKM. Trimming removed 2 bases at V and 1 base at J, with 12 bases between. In nucleotides, the CDR3 is TGTGCCAGCAGTTTAGGGACTGGCGTGTCTGGGGCCAACGTCCTGACTTTC. Amino acids: CASSLGTGVSGANVLTF.